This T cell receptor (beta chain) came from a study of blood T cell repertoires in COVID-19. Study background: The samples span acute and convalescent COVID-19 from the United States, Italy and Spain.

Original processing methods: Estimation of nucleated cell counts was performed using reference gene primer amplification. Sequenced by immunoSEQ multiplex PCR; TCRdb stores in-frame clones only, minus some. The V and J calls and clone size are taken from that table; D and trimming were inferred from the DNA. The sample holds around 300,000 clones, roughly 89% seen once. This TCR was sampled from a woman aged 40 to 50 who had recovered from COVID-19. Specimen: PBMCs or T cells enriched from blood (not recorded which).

The CDR3 is CAWSPSPGGIFGQTQYF. The DNA for the CDR3 is TGTGCCTGGAGTCCGTCTCCCGGGGGTATTTTTGGTCAGACCCAGTACTTC. The V call is TRBV30, the J call TRBJ2-5, with D tentatively TRBD2 (6 bases). Germline lookup yields CDR1 GTSNPN and CDR2 SVGIG (reference sequence). V dropped 2 bases and J dropped 6 bases, with 25 bases sitting between them. The CDR3 contains 17 residues.